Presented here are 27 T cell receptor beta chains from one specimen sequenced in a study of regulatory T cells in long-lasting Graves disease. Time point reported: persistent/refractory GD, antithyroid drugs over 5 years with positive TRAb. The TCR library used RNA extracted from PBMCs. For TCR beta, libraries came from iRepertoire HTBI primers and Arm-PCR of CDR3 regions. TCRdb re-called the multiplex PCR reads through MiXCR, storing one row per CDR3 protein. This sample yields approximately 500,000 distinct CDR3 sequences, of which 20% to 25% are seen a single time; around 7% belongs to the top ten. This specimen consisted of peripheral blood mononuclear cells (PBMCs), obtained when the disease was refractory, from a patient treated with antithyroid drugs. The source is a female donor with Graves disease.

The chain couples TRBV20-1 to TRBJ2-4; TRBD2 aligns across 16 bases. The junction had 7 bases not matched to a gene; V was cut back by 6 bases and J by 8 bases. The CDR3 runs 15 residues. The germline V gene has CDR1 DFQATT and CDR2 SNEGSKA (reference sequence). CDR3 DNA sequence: TGCAGTGCGGGGACTAGCGGGAGGGAAAGATACATTCAGTACTTC. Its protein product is CSAGTSGRERYIQYF.

The CDR3 here is CASSEAWLARPGETQYF. The CDR3 DNA sequence: TGTGCCAGCAGTGAAGCGTGGCTAGCGCGGCCTGGGGAGACCCAGTACTTC. The J gene is TRBJ2-5, the V gene TRBV6-1; D might be TRBD2 (6 bases). V lost 0 bases to trimming and J lost 5 bases, with 19 bases between them. The length of the CDR3 is 17 residues. Germline CDR1 is MNHNS and CDR2 is SASEGT.

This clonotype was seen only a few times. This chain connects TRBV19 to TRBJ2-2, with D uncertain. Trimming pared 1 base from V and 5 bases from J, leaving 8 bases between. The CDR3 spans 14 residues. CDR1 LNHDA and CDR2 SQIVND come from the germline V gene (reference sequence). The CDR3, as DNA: TGTGCCAGTAGTATAGGTAGTCCAACCGGGGAGCTGTTTTTT. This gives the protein CASSIGSPTGELFF.

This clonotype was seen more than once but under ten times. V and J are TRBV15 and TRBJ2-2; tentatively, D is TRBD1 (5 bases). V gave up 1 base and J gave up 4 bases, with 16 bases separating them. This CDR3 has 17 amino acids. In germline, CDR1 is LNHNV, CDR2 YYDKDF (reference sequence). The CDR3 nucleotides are TGTGCCACCAGCAGAGCTAAACAGGACACTATCACCGGGGAGCTGTTTTTT. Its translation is CATSRAKQDTITGELFF.

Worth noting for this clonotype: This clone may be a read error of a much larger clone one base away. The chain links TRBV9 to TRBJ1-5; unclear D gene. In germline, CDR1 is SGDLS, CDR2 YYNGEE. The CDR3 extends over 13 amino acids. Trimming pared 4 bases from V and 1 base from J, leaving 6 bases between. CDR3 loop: CASSRESNQPQHF. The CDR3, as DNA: TGTGCCAGCAGCCGAGAGAGCAATCAGCCCCAGCATTTT.

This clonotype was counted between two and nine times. The DNA of the CDR3 is TGTGCCAGTAGTAAAAAAGGGTATGAGCAGTTCTTC. This gives the protein CASSKKGYEQFF. This chain links TRBV19 with TRBJ2-1, with D unresolved. Trimming pared 4 bases from V and 8 bases from J, leaving 9 bases between. The CDR3 runs to 12 residues. Germline loops: CDR1 LNHDA, CDR2 SQIVND (reference sequence).

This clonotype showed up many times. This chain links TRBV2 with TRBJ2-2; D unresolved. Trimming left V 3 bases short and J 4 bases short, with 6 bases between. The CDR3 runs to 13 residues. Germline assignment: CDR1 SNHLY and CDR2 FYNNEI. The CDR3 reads CASSDWGTGELFF. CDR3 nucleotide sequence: TGTGCCAGCAGTGACTGGGGCACCGGGGAGCTGTTTTTT.

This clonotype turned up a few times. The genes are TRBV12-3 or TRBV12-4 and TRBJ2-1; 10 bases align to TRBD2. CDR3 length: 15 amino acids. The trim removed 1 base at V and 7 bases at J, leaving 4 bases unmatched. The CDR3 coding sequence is TGTGCCAGCAGTTTAGGGCTAGCGGGAGAAAATGAGCAGTTCTTC. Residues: CASSLGLAGENEQFF.

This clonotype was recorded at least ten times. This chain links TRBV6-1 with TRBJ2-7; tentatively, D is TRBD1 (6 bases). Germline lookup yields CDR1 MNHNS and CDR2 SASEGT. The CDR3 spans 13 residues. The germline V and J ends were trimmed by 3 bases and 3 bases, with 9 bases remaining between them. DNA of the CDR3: TGTGCCAGCAGTGATGGCAGGGGCTACGAGCAGTACTTC. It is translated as CASSDGRGYEQYF.

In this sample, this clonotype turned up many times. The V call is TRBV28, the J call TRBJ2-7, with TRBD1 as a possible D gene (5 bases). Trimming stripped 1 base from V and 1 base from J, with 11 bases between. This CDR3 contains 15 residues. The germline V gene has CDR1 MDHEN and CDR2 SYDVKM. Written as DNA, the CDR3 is TGTGCCAGCAGTTTATATCAGGGTGCGTCCTACGAGCAGTACTTC. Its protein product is CASSLYQGASYEQYF.

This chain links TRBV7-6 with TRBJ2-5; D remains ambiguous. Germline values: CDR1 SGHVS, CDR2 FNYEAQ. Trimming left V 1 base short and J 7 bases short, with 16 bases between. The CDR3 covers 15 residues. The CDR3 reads CASSLEAGSKGTQYF. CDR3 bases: TGTGCCAGCAGCTTAGAGGCCGGAAGCAAGGGGACCCAGTACTTC.

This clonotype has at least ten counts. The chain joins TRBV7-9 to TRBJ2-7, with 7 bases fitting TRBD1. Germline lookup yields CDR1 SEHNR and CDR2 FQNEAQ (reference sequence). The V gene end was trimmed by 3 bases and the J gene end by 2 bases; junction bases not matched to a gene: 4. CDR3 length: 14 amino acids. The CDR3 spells CASSLDGTAYEQYF. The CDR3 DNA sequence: TGTGCCAGCAGCTTGGACGGGACAGCCTACGAGCAGTACTTC. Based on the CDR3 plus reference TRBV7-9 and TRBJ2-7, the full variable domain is DTGVSQNPRHKITKRGQNVTFRCDPISEHNRLYWYRQTLGQGPEFLTYFQNEAQLEKSRLLSDRFSAERPKGSFSTLEIQRTEQGDSAMYLCASSLDGTAYEQYFGPGTRLTVT.

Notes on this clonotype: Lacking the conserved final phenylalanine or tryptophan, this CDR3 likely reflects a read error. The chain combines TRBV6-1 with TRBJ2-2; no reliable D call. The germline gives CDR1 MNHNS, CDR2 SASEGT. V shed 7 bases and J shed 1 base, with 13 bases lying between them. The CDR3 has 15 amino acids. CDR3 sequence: CASISGWQNTGELFL. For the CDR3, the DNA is TGTGCCAGCATAAGTGGGTGGCAGAACACCGGGGAGCTGTTTCTT.

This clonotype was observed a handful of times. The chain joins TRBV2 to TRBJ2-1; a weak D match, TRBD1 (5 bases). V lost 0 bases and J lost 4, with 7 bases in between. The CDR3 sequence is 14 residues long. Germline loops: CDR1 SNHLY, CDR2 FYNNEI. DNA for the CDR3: TGTGCCAGCAGTGAAGCCGACAGATACAATGAGCAGTTCTTC. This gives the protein CASSEADRYNEQFF.

The DNA of the CDR3 is TGTGCCAGCAGTGAAAATCGGCGGAACACCGGGGAGCTGTTTTTT. Translated: CASSENRRNTGELFF. V is TRBV2 and J is TRBJ2-2; D uncertain. The CDR3 covers 15 residues. Trimming shortened V by 2 bases and J by 1 base, and 8 bases separated the two germline ends. CDR1 SNHLY and CDR2 FYNNEI come from the germline V gene. Drawing the rest from reference TRBV2 and TRBJ2-2, the complete variable domain is EPEVTQTPSHQVTQMGQEVILRCVPISNHLYFYWYRQILGQKVEFLVSFYNNEISEKSEIFDDQFSVERPDGSNFTLKIRSTKLEDSAMYFCASSENRRNTGELFFGEGSRLTVL.

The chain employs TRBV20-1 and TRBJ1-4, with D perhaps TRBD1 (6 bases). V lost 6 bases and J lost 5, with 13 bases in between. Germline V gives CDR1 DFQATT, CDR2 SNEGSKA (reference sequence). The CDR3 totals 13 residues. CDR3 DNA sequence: TGCAGTGCCGTAACAGGGTGGAATGAAAAACTGTTTTTT. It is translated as CSAVTGWNEKLFF.

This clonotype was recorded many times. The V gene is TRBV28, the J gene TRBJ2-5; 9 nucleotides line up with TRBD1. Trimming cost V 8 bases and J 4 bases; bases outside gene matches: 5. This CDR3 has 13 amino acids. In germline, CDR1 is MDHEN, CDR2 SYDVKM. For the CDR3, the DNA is TGTGCCAGCCACACAGGGGGCGTAGAGACCCAGTACTTC. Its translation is CASHTGGVETQYF.

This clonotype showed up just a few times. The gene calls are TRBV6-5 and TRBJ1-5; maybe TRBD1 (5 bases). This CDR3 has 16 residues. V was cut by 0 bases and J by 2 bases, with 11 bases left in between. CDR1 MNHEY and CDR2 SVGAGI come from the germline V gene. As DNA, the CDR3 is TGTGCCAGCAGTTACTCGCCAGGGAAGGGCAATCAGCCCCAGCATTTT. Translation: CASSYSPGKGNQPQHF.

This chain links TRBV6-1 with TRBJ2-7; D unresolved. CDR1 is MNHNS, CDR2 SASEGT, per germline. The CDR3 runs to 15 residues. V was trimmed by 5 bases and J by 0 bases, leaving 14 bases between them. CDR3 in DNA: TGTGCCAGCAGTCCCCGGCGGCAGTTCTCCTACGAGCAGTACTTC. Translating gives CASSPRRQFSYEQYF.

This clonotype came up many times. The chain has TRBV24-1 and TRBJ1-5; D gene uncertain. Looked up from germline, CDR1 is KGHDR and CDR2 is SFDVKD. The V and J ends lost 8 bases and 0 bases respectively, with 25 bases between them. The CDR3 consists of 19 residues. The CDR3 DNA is TGTGCCACCACTAAGTTGACATTCAGGTTCTCCTATAGCAATCAGCCCCAGCATTTT. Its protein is CATTKLTFRFSYSNQPQHF.

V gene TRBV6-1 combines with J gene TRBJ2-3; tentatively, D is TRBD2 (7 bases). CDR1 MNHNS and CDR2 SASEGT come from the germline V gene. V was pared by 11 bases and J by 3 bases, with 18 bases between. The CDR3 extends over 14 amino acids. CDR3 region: CAAHGGGGTDTQYF. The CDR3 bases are TGTGCCGCCCACGGGGGCGGGGGAACAGATACGCAGTATTTT.

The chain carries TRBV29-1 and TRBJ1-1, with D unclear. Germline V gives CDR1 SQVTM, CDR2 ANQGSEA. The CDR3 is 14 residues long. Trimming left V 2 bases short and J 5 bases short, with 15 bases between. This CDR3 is CSVEPSSSWTEAFF. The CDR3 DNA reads TGCAGCGTTGAACCCTCCTCGAGTTGGACTGAAGCTTTCTTT.

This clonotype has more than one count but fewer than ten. The CDR3 DNA reads as TGCGCCAGCAGCCAGGACAGGGGGTTTCATTATGGCTACACCTTC. Translation gives CASSQDRGFHYGYTF. The chain uses TRBV4-1 and TRBJ1-2; 10 positions match TRBD1. Germline CDR1 and CDR2: MGHRA and YSYEKL. V trimming: 3 bases; J trimming: 5 bases; junction bases outside the gene matches: 6. The CDR3 is 15 amino acids.

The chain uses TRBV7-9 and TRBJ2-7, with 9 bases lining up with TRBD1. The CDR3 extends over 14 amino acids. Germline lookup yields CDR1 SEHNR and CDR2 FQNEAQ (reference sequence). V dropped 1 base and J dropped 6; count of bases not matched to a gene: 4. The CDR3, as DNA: TGTGCCAGCAGCTTAGTACTACAGGGGGCCGAGCAGTACTTC. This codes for CASSLVLQGAEQYF.

CDR3 DNA: TGTGCCAGCAGCCGAACGTGGTGGGAAGGGGGTTCACCCCTCCACTTT. This sequence encodes CASSRTWWEGGSPLHF. The chain is built from TRBV3-1 and TRBJ1-6, with a possible D match to TRBD1 (6 bases). This CDR3 has 16 amino acids. V was clipped by 4 bases and J by 9 bases, with 19 bases between them. Germline V gene lookup returns CDR1 LGHDT and CDR2 YNNKEL (reference sequence).

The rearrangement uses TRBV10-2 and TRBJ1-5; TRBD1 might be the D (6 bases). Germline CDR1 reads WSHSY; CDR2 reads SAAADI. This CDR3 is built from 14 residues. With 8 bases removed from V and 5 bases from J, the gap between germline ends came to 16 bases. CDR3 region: CASWPGQTYQPQHF. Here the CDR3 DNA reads TGCGCCAGCTGGCCGGGACAAACTTATCAGCCCCAGCATTTT.

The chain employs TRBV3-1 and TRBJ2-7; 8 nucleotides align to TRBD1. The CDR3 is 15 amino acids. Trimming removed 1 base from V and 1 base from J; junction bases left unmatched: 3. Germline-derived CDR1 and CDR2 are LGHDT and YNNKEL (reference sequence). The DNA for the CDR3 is TGTGCCAGCAGCCAAGGACAGGGGTTTTCCTACGAGCAGTACTTC. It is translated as CASSQGQGFSYEQYF.